A selection of T cell receptor beta chains follows, all from one sample in a study of CD4 T cells in relation to SARS-CoV-2 and coronaviruses. Assay used: immunoSEQ multiplex PCR; TCRdb lists only in-frame clones, some missing. Among 65,000 or so clones listed, about 94% were seen once. Sample: naive CD4+ T cells from PBMCs. These TCRs come from a human donor in good health. The CDR3 runs from the conserved cysteine through the conserved F or W. D genes are given only for firm matches. A clone size is listed for some rows: how often the clone was seen (once, few, many), or a class if it is expanded.

clone_size	j_call	cdr3_length	d_call	v_call	cdr3_aa	cdr3_nt
once	TRBJ2-1	13	TRBD1	TRBV7-9	CASQLTGGNEQFF	TGTGCCAGTCAACTCACAGGGGGCAATGAGCAGTTCTTC
.	TRBJ2-7	14	.	TRBV24-1	CATSTSGGSYEQYF	TGTGCCACCAGCACGTCAGGGGGGTCCTACGAGCAGTACTTC
.	TRBJ1-6	15	.	TRBV30	CAWSAAGRGNSPLHF	TGTGCCTGGAGTGCCGCGGGCAGGGGTAATTCACCCCTCCACTTT
.	TRBJ2-7	13	.	TRBV7-3	CASSSSSVGEQYF	TGTGCCAGCAGCTCTTCTAGCGTGGGGGAGCAGTACTTC
.	TRBJ1-4	15	.	TRBV5-1	CASSLAGQSNEKLFF	TGCGCCAGCAGCTTGGCCGGACAGTCGAATGAAAAACTGTTTTTT
.	TRBJ1-2	15	.	TRBV27	CASSFGGRVNYGYTF	TGTGCCAGCAGTTTCGGAGGGCGCGTAAACTATGGCTACACCTTC
.	TRBJ1-6	15	.	TRBV27	CASSTRGIGRSPLHF	TGTGCCAGCAGTACCCGGGGGATCGGCCGTTCACCCCTCCACTTT
.	TRBJ2-7	15	TRBD1	TRBV2	CASSSSGQGHYEQYF	TGTGCCAGCAGTTCTAGCGGACAGGGGCACTACGAGCAGTACTTC
.	TRBJ2-2	15	.	TRBV2	CASVQGGGRTGELFF	TGTGCCAGCGTCCAAGGGGGAGGTAGGACCGGGGAGCTGTTTTTT
.	TRBJ2-2	14	.	TRBV5-1	CASSPAGFSGELFF	TGCGCCAGCAGCCCTGCAGGGTTCTCCGGGGAGCTGTTTTTT
.	TRBJ2-7	15	TRBD1	TRBV28	CASSLGGTGGYEQYF	TGTGCCAGCAGTTTGGGGGGGACAGGGGGCTACGAGCAGTACTTC
once	TRBJ2-1	15	TRBD1	TRBV5-1	CASSLGTGKSNEQFF	TGCGCCAGCAGCTTGGGGACAGGGAAGTCGAATGAGCAGTTCTTC
.	TRBJ1-3	16	.	TRBV4-1	CASSPQGRRTLNTIYF	TGCGCCAGCAGCCCCCAGGGACGGCGAACTTTAAACACCATATATTTT
.	TRBJ2-7	15	TRBD2	TRBV19	CASSTSAGGSYEQYF	TGTGCCAGTAGTACGTCGGCGGGAGGGAGCTACGAGCAGTACTTC
.	TRBJ1-5	15	.	TRBV19	CASSTTGTWSQPQHF	TGTGCCAGTAGTACGACCGGGACATGGAGTCAGCCCCAGCATTTT